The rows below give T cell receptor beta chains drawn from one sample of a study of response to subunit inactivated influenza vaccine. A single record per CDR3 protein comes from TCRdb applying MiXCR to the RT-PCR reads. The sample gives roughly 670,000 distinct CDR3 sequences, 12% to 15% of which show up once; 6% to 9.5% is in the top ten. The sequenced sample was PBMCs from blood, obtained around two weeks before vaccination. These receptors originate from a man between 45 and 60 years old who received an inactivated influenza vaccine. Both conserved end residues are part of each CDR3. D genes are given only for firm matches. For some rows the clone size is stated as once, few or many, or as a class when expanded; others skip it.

cdr3_aa: CASTSSSGGPYNEQFF
cdr3_nt: TGTGCCAGCACCTCCTCGAGCGGGGGGCCCTACAATGAGCAGTTCTTC
v_call: TRBV12-3/TRBV12-4
j_call: TRBJ2-1
clone_size: few
d_call: TRBD2

cdr3_aa: CASSFFRENTEAFF
cdr3_nt: TGTGCCAGCAGCTTTTTCAGAGAGAACACTGAAGCTTTCTTT
v_call: TRBV7-2
j_call: TRBJ1-1
clone_size: -
d_call: -

cdr3_aa: CASSSWDRAKNIQYF
cdr3_nt: TGTGCCAGCAGTTCCTGGGACAGAGCCAAAAACATTCAGTACTTC
v_call: TRBV6-5
j_call: TRBJ2-4
clone_size: many
d_call: TRBD1

cdr3_aa: CASSWTSGTTDTQYF
cdr3_nt: TGTGCCAGCAGCTGGACTAGCGGGACAACAGATACGCAGTATTTT
v_call: TRBV5-6
j_call: TRBJ2-3
clone_size: -
d_call: TRBD2

cdr3_aa: CARSRDRGVVGELFF
cdr3_nt: TGTGCCAGGAGTCGGGACAGGGGAGTCGTCGGGGAGCTGTTTTTT
v_call: TRBV6-1
j_call: TRBJ2-2
clone_size: -
d_call: TRBD1

cdr3_aa: CSAVTPGLGTNQPQHF
cdr3_nt: TGCAGTGCGGTGACGCCCGGATTGGGAACCAATCAGCCCCAGCATTTT
v_call: TRBV20-1
j_call: TRBJ1-5
clone_size: few
d_call: -

cdr3_aa: CASSLGPGGSPLHF
cdr3_nt: TGTGCCAGCAGCTTAGGTCCAGGGGGTTCACCCCTCCACTTT
v_call: TRBV7-2
j_call: TRBJ1-6
clone_size: many
d_call: TRBD1

cdr3_aa: CSAVEGYSNQPQHF
cdr3_nt: TGCAGCGCCGTGGAAGGGTATAGCAATCAGCCCCAGCATTTT
v_call: TRBV29-1
j_call: TRBJ1-5
clone_size: -
d_call: -

cdr3_aa: CASSPTTGLYEQYF
cdr3_nt: TGTGCCAGCAGCCCCACGACAGGGCTATACGAGCAGTACTTC
v_call: TRBV27
j_call: TRBJ2-7
clone_size: -
d_call: TRBD1

cdr3_aa: CASSQAGTGFSRGYGYTF
cdr3_nt: TGTGCCAGCAGCCAAGCCGGGACAGGTTTCTCGAGGGGCTATGGCTACACCTTC
v_call: TRBV4-2
j_call: TRBJ1-2
clone_size: few
d_call: TRBD1

cdr3_aa: CASGPGSSYEQYF
cdr3_nt: TGTGCCAGCGGGCCGGGGAGCTCCTACGAGCAGTACTTC
v_call: TRBV9
j_call: TRBJ2-7
clone_size: -
d_call: -

cdr3_aa: CASSATFLGQGARETQYF
cdr3_nt: TGTGCCAGCAGTGCTACCTTCCTCGGACAGGGGGCGCGAGAGACCCAGTACTTC
v_call: TRBV2
j_call: TRBJ2-5
clone_size: -
d_call: TRBD1

cdr3_aa: CASSSTIGQGRTDTQYF
cdr3_nt: TGTGCCAGCTCATCAACGATCGGACAGGGCAGAACAGATACGCAGTATTTT
v_call: TRBV18
j_call: TRBJ2-3
clone_size: -
d_call: TRBD1

cdr3_aa: CASRTQGVGYNEQFF
cdr3_nt: TGTGCCAGCAGAACACAGGGGGTGGGGTACAATGAGCAGTTCTTC
v_call: TRBV27
j_call: TRBJ2-1
clone_size: -
d_call: TRBD1

cdr3_aa: CASSFLAASASDEQFF
cdr3_nt: TGTGCCAGCAGCTTCCTAGCGGCGTCCGCTTCAGATGAGCAGTTCTTC
v_call: TRBV11-2
j_call: TRBJ2-1
clone_size: -
d_call: TRBD2

cdr3_aa: CASSRVQGSSYEQYF
cdr3_nt: TGTGCCAGCAGCCGAGTTCAGGGTAGCTCCTACGAGCAGTACTTC
v_call: TRBV7-6
j_call: TRBJ2-7
clone_size: -
d_call: -

cdr3_aa: CASSYDQTGYGYTF
cdr3_nt: TGTGCCAGCAGTTACGACCAGACAGGCTATGGCTACACCTTC
v_call: TRBV6-5
j_call: TRBJ1-2
clone_size: -
d_call: -

cdr3_aa: CATSRDRGKEETQYF
cdr3_nt: TGTGCCACCAGCAGAGATAGAGGCAAAGAAGAGACCCAGTACTTC
v_call: TRBV15
j_call: TRBJ2-5
clone_size: many
d_call: -

cdr3_aa: CASSRIRQGGSYEQYF
cdr3_nt: TGTGCCAGCAGTCGAATCAGACAGGGGGGTTCCTACGAGCAGTACTTC
v_call: TRBV27
j_call: TRBJ2-7
clone_size: -
d_call: TRBD1

cdr3_aa: CASSEFGQGGHGYTF
cdr3_nt: TGCGCCAGCAGTGAATTCGGGCAGGGGGGTCACGGCTACACCTTC
v_call: TRBV10-2
j_call: TRBJ1-2
clone_size: few
d_call: TRBD1

cdr3_aa: CASSDLLASYEQYF
cdr3_nt: TGTGCCAGCAGTGATCTCCTAGCTTCCTACGAGCAGTACTTC
v_call: TRBV2
j_call: TRBJ2-7
clone_size: few
d_call: -

cdr3_aa: CASSQDWDSIQYF
cdr3_nt: TGCGCCAGCAGCCAAGATTGGGACAGCATTCAGTACTTC
v_call: TRBV4-1
j_call: TRBJ2-4
clone_size: few
d_call: TRBD1

cdr3_aa: CASRDRKEAFF
cdr3_nt: TGTGCCAGCCGGGACAGGAAAGAAGCTTTCTTT
v_call: TRBV10-3
j_call: TRBJ1-1
clone_size: few
d_call: TRBD1

cdr3_aa: CASSRAANTGELFF
cdr3_nt: TGTGCCAGCAGCCGAGCGGCGAACACCGGGGAGCTGTTTTTT
v_call: TRBV14
j_call: TRBJ2-2
clone_size: -
d_call: -

cdr3_aa: CASSLNRQAPLAFF
cdr3_nt: TGTGCCAGCTCACTAAACCGACAGGCCCCTCTAGCTTTCTTT
v_call: TRBV18
j_call: TRBJ1-1
clone_size: few
d_call: -

cdr3_aa: CASSESKSEQYF
cdr3_nt: TGTGCCAGCAGTGAAAGTAAGTCCGAGCAGTACTTC
v_call: TRBV6-1
j_call: TRBJ2-7
clone_size: few
d_call: -

cdr3_aa: CASSPPSTRVPYF
cdr3_nt: TGTGCCAGCAGTCCCCCGTCAACCCGGGTCCCTTACTTC
v_call: TRBV12-3/TRBV12-4
j_call: TRBJ2-4
clone_size: many
d_call: -

cdr3_aa: CASSQSPSGLETQYF
cdr3_nt: TGCGCCAGCAGCCAATCCCCCTCGGGGTTGGAGACCCAGTACTTC
v_call: TRBV4-1
j_call: TRBJ2-5
clone_size: few
d_call: -

cdr3_aa: CASGRDRQETQYF
cdr3_nt: TGTGCCAGCGGGAGGGACAGACAAGAGACCCAGTACTTC
v_call: TRBV18
j_call: TRBJ2-5
clone_size: few
d_call: -

cdr3_aa: CASSDSRYNEQFF
cdr3_nt: TGTGCCAGCAGTGATAGCAGGTACAATGAGCAGTTCTTC
v_call: TRBV7-9
j_call: TRBJ2-1
clone_size: -
d_call: -

cdr3_aa: CASRGADRTSYVEQYF
cdr3_nt: TGTGCCAGCAGAGGGGCCGACAGGACCTCCTACGTGGAGCAGTACTTC
v_call: TRBV6-2/TRBV6-3
j_call: TRBJ2-7
clone_size: -
d_call: -

cdr3_aa: CATSDWSAGLTLYNEQFF
cdr3_nt: TGTGCCACCAGTGATTGGTCAGCCGGACTAACTTTATACAATGAGCAGTTCTTC
v_call: TRBV24-1
j_call: TRBJ2-1
clone_size: few
d_call: -

cdr3_aa: CASSPPGSGGSYNEQFF
cdr3_nt: TGTGCCAGCAGTCCCCCCGGGAGCGGGGGCTCCTACAATGAGCAGTTCTTC
v_call: TRBV28
j_call: TRBJ2-1
clone_size: -
d_call: TRBD2

cdr3_aa: CASSLDTVSEQYF
cdr3_nt: TGTGCCAGCAGTTTAGACACCGTCAGCGAGCAGTACTTC
v_call: TRBV27
j_call: TRBJ2-7
clone_size: -
d_call: -

cdr3_aa: CASSLEAGGGNEQFF
cdr3_nt: TGCGCCAGCAGCTTGGAAGCGGGGGGCGGTAATGAGCAGTTCTTC
v_call: TRBV5-1
j_call: TRBJ2-1
clone_size: -
d_call: TRBD2

cdr3_aa: CAITAVSTDTQYF
cdr3_nt: TGTGCCATCACCGCGGTTAGCACAGATACGCAGTATTTT
v_call: TRBV10-3
j_call: TRBJ2-3
clone_size: many
d_call: -

cdr3_aa: CASSLSIGSETQYF
cdr3_nt: TGCGCCAGCAGCTTGTCTATAGGGTCGGAGACCCAGTACTTC
v_call: TRBV5-1
j_call: TRBJ2-5
clone_size: -
d_call: -

cdr3_aa: CASTLRAGRDEQFF
cdr3_nt: TGTGCCAGCACCCTCCGGGCAGGGCGGGATGAGCAGTTCTTC
v_call: TRBV5-8
j_call: TRBJ2-1
clone_size: many
d_call: -

cdr3_aa: CASSQGVSPQPQHF
cdr3_nt: TGTGCCAGCAGCCAAGGCGTCTCCCCACAGCCCCAGCATTTT
v_call: TRBV3-1
j_call: TRBJ1-5
clone_size: few
d_call: -

cdr3_aa: CASSAKLPYTEAFF
cdr3_nt: TGTGCCAGCAGCGCCAAGCTTCCGTACACTGAAGCTTTCTTT
v_call: TRBV2
j_call: TRBJ1-1
clone_size: -
d_call: -

cdr3_aa: CASSGPLAGDVNEQFF
cdr3_nt: TGCGCCAGCAGTGGCCCCTTAGCGGGGGATGTGAATGAGCAGTTCTTC
v_call: TRBV10-1
j_call: TRBJ2-1
clone_size: -
d_call: TRBD2

cdr3_aa: CASSPDRVEIGELFF
cdr3_nt: TGTGCCAGCAGCCCTGACAGGGTTGAGATCGGGGAGCTGTTTTTT
v_call: TRBV5-6
j_call: TRBJ2-2
clone_size: many
d_call: TRBD1

cdr3_aa: CASSYGDRSSTDTQYF
cdr3_nt: TGTGCCAGCAGTTATGGCGACCGCTCTAGCACAGATACGCAGTATTTT
v_call: TRBV12-3/TRBV12-4
j_call: TRBJ2-3
clone_size: few
d_call: -

cdr3_aa: CASSRTVIGANVLTF
cdr3_nt: TGTGCCAGCAGTCGGACGGTAATTGGGGCCAACGTCCTGACTTTC
v_call: TRBV6-1
j_call: TRBJ2-6
clone_size: -
d_call: -

cdr3_aa: CASSEGPVVGELFF
cdr3_nt: TGTGCCAGCAGTGAAGGGCCGGTGGTCGGGGAGCTGTTTTTT
v_call: TRBV2
j_call: TRBJ2-2
clone_size: few
d_call: -

cdr3_aa: CASSHGTQGSNTEAFF
cdr3_nt: TGTGCCAGCAGCCATGGTACTCAGGGATCGAACACTGAAGCTTTCTTT
v_call: TRBV4-2
j_call: TRBJ1-1
clone_size: -
d_call: -

cdr3_aa: CASSPGGAGLWEKLFF
cdr3_nt: TGTGCCAGCAGCCCAGGTGGCGCGGGGTTGTGGGAAAAACTGTTTTTT
v_call: TRBV7-2
j_call: TRBJ1-4
clone_size: -
d_call: -

cdr3_aa: CSWTGNNEQFF
cdr3_nt: TGCAGCTGGACAGGGAACAATGAGCAGTTCTTC
v_call: TRBV29-1
j_call: TRBJ2-1
clone_size: few
d_call: TRBD1

cdr3_aa: CASNKGLAVTANTGELFF
cdr3_nt: TGCGCCAGCAACAAGGGACTAGCGGTTACCGCGAACACCGGGGAGCTGTTTTTT
v_call: TRBV5-1
j_call: TRBJ2-2
clone_size: -
d_call: TRBD2

cdr3_aa: CASSLGAVDRGGEQYF
cdr3_nt: TGTGCCAGCAGCTTAGGGGCCGTCGACCGCGGGGGCGAGCAGTACTTC
v_call: TRBV11-1
j_call: TRBJ2-7
clone_size: -
d_call: TRBD2

cdr3_aa: CASSEPGTVAYEQYF
cdr3_nt: TGTGCCAGCAGTGAACCCGGGACAGTAGCCTACGAGCAGTACTTC
v_call: TRBV6-1
j_call: TRBJ2-7
clone_size: few
d_call: TRBD1

cdr3_aa: CASSRTSGGANTGELFF
cdr3_nt: TGCGCCAGCAGCCGTACTAGCGGGGGGGCCAACACCGGGGAGCTGTTTTTT
v_call: TRBV5-1
j_call: TRBJ2-2
clone_size: -
d_call: TRBD2

cdr3_aa: CASSPGDRPNEKLFF
cdr3_nt: TGCGCCAGCAGCCCCGGGGACAGACCAAATGAAAAACTGTTTTTT
v_call: TRBV5-1
j_call: TRBJ1-4
clone_size: -
d_call: TRBD1

cdr3_aa: CASSFRQGGVSEAFF
cdr3_nt: TGCGCCAGCAGCTTCAGACAGGGGGGTGTGTCTGAAGCTTTCTTT
v_call: TRBV5-1
j_call: TRBJ1-1
clone_size: -
d_call: TRBD1

cdr3_aa: CASSTGGKIGELFF
cdr3_nt: TGTGCCAGCAGCACCGGGGGGAAGATCGGGGAGCTGTTTTTT
v_call: TRBV12-3/TRBV12-4
j_call: TRBJ2-2
clone_size: few
d_call: TRBD2